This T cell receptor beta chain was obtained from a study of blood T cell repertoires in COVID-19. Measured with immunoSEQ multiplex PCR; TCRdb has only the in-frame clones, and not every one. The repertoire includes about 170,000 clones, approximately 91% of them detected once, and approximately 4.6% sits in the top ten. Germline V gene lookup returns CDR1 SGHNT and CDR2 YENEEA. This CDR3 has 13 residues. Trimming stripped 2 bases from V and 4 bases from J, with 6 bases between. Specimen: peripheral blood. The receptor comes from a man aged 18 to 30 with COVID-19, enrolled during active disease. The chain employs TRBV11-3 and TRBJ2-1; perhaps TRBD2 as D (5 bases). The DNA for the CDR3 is TGTGCCAGCAGCTTATGGAGGTACAATGAGCAGTTCTTC. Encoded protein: CASSLWRYNEQFF.